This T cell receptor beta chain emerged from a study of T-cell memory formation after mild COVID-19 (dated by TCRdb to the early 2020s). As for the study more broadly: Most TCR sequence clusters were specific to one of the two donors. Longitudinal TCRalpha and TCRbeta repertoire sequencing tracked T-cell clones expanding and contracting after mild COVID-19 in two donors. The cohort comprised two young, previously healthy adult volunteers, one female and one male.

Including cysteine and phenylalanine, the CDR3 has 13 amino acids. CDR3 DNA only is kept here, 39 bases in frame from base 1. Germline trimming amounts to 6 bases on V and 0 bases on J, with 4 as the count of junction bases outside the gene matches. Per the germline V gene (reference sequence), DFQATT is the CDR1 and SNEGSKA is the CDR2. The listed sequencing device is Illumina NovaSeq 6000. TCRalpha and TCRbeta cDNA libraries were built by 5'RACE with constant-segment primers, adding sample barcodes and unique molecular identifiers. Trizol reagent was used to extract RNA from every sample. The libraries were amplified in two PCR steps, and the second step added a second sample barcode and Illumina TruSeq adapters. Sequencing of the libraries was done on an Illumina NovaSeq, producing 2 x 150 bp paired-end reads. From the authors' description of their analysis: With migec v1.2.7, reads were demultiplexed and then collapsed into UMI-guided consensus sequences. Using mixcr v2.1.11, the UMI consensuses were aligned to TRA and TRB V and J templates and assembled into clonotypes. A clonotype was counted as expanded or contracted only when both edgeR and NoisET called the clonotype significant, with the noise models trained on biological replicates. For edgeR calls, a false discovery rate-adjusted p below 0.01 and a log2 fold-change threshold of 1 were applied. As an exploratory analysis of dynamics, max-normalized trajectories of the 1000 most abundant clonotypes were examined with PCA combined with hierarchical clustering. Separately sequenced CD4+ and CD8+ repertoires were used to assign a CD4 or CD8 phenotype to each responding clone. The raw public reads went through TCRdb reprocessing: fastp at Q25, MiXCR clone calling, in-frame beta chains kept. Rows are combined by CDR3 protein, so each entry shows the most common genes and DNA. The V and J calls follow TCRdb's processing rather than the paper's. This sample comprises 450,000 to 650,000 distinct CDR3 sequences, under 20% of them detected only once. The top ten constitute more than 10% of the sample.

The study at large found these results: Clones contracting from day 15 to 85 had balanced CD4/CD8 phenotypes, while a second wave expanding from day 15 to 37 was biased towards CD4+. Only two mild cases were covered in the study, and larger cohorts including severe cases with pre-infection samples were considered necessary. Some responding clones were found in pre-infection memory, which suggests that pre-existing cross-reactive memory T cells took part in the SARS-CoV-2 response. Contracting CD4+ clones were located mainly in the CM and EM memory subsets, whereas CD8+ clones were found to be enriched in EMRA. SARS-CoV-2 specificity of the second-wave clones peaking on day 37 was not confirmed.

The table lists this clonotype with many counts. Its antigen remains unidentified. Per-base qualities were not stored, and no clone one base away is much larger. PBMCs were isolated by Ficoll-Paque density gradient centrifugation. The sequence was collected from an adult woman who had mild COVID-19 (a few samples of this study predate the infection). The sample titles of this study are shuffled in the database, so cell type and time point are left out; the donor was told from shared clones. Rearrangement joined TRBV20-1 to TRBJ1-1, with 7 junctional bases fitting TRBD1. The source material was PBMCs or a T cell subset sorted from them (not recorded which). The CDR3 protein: CSASGQLNTEAFF. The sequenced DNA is TGCAGTGCCTCGGGACAGTTGAACACTGAAGCTTTCTTT.